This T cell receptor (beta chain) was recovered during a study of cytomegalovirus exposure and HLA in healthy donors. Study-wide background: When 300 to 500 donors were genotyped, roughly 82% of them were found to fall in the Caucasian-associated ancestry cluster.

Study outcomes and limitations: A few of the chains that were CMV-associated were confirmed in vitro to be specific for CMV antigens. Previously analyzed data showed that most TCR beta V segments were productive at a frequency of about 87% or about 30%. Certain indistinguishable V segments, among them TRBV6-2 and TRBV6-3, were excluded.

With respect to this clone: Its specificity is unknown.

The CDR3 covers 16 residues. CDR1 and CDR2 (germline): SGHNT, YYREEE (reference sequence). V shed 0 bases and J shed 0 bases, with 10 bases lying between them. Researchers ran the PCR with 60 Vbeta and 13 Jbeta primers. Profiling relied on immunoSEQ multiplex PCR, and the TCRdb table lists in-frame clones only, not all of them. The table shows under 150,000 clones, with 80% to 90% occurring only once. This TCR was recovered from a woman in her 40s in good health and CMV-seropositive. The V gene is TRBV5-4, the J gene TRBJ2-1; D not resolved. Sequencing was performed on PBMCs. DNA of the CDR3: TGTGCCAGCAGCTTGGAGCTCTCATTCTCCTACAATGAGCAGTTCTTC. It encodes CASSLELSFSYNEQFF.